What follows are 31 T cell receptor beta chains derived from one specimen sequenced in a study of cytomegalovirus exposure and HLA in healthy donors. In the PCR, 60 Vbeta and 13 Jbeta primers were used. Profiling relied on immunoSEQ multiplex PCR, and the TCRdb table lists in-frame clones only, not all of them. The profile shows approximately 260,000 clones, 84% of them singletons. The specimen sequenced was PBMCs. Receptors originate from a woman aged 40 to 55 in good health and CMV-seropositive.

The CDR3 sequence: CASSYPQATEAFF. The DNA of the CDR3 is TGTGCCAGCAGTTACCCGCAGGCCACTGAAGCTTTCTTT. The chain uses TRBV6-6 and TRBJ1-1; D not resolved. Germline lookup yields CDR1 MNHNY and CDR2 SVGAGI (reference sequence). The V end was cut by 2 bases, the J end by 4 bases, with 8 bases between. The CDR3 length is 13 residues.

The J gene is TRBJ1-1, the V gene TRBV19; no clear D gene. The germline V gene encodes CDR1 LNHDA and CDR2 SQIVND (reference sequence). V lost 4 bases to trimming and J lost 0 bases, with 6 bases between them. The CDR3 has 13 amino acids. In DNA form, the CDR3 reads TGTGCCAGTAGTACAGTTATGAACACTGAAGCTTTCTTT. It encodes CASSTVMNTEAFF.

The rearrangement links TRBV7-8 to TRBJ1-1, with TRBD1 identical over 10 bases. Looked up from germline, CDR1 is SGHVS and CDR2 is FQNEAQ. The V segment lost 5 bases and the J segment 5 bases; nucleotides outside the gene matches: 11. The CDR3 loop spans 16 amino acids. CDR3 bases: TGTGCCAGCAGCCCGTCCTTGACAGGGGGCGGGACTGAAGCTTTCTTT. It codes for CASSPSLTGGGTEAFF.

Written as DNA, the CDR3 is TGTGCCAGCAGCCAAGGCGTCGGCGGGGCTGAAGCTTTCTTT. Amino acids: CASSQGVGGAEAFF. The J gene is TRBJ1-1, the V gene TRBV7-9, with D hard to call. The CDR3 totals 14 residues. Germline CDR1 and CDR2: SEHNR and FQNEAQ (reference sequence). V was shortened by 5 bases and J by 6 bases, with 16 bases between the two germline ends.

The CDR3 region is CASSAGLAGGDTQYF. Written as DNA, the CDR3 is TGTGCCAGCAGCGCGGGACTAGCGGGAGGTGATACGCAGTATTTT. V usage is TRBV7-8 and J usage is TRBJ2-3; TRBD2 agrees at 15 bases. Germline V lookup: CDR1 SGHVS, CDR2 FQNEAQ. This CDR3 spans 15 amino acids. The junction had 3 bases not matched to a gene; V was cut back by 5 bases and J by 6 bases.

This clone was counted between two and nine times. The rearrangement joins TRBV28 to TRBJ2-1, with 8 bases fitting TRBD2. This CDR3 spans 17 amino acids. V lost 4 bases and J lost 0; bases outside the gene matches: 8. CDR1 MDHEN and CDR2 SYDVKM come from the germline V gene. Written as DNA, the CDR3 is TGTGCCAGCAGTTCCCCGCCTGCGGGAGGCTCCTACAATGAGCAGTTCTTC. This sequence encodes CASSSPPAGGSYNEQFF.

The chain has TRBV9 and TRBJ1-2; D is possibly TRBD1 (5 bases). The CDR3 length is 14 residues. Germline V lookup: CDR1 SGDLS, CDR2 YYNGEE. With 0 bases removed from V and 2 bases from J, the gap between germline ends came to 8 bases. CDR3 nucleotides: TGTGCCAGCAGCGTAGCGGGGGTAAACTATGGCTACACCTTC. This sequence encodes CASSVAGVNYGYTF.

The chain recombines TRBV19 with TRBJ1-5; possible D gene TRBD1, 6 bases. Trimming took 1 base from V and 0 from J, leaving 7 bases between them. The germline gives CDR1 LNHDA, CDR2 SQIVND (reference sequence). The CDR3 spans 15 residues. The CDR3 sequence is CASSIGTASNQPQHF. CDR3 in DNA: TGTGCCAGTAGTATAGGGACAGCTAGCAATCAGCCCCAGCATTTT. Full variable domain (remainder filled in from reference TRBV19 and TRBJ1-5): DGGITQSPKYLFRKEGQNVTLSCEQNLNHDAMYWYRQDPGQGLRLIYYSQIVNDFQKGDIAEGYSVSREKKESFPLTVTSAQKNPTAFYLCASSIGTASNQPQHFGDGTRLSIL.

The gene calls are TRBV5-8 and TRBJ1-5, with a possible D match to TRBD1 (5 bases). Germline V gene sequence: CDR1 SGHTS, CDR2 YDEGEE. There are 16 residues in the CDR3. V gave up 2 bases and J gave up 3 bases, with 15 bases separating them. The CDR3 sequence is CASSLLGAGNNQPQHF. The CDR3 nucleotides are TGTGCCAGCAGCTTATTAGGTGCAGGGAACAATCAGCCCCAGCATTTT.

A single count supports this clone. The rearrangement links TRBV7-2 to TRBJ2-7; 7 nucleotides match TRBD1. V gave up 5 bases and J gave up 3 bases; unmatched junction bases: 7. The CDR3 runs to 14 residues. Germline V gives CDR1 SGHTA, CDR2 FQGNSA. The CDR3 region has the DNA TGTGCCAGCAGCCAAGGGGACAGCCGCTACGAGCAGTACTTC. This encodes CASSQGDSRYEQYF.

J is TRBJ1-5 and V is TRBV19; D is ambiguous. The CDR3 totals 15 residues. V lost 5 bases, J lost 0 bases, and 11 bases lay in between. CDR1 LNHDA and CDR2 SQIVND come from the germline V gene (reference sequence). DNA of the CDR3: TGTGCCAGTAGTGCCCGGGATCCTAGCAATCAGCCCCAGCATTTT. It encodes CASSARDPSNQPQHF.

The V and J genes are TRBV5-1 and TRBJ1-3, with D perhaps matching TRBD1 (5 bases). This CDR3 has 15 residues. Trimming pared 5 bases from V and 0 bases from J, leaving 12 bases between. In germline, CDR1 is SGHRS, CDR2 YFSETQ. Written as DNA, the CDR3 is TGCGCCAGCAGTTCAGGGCAGAGCTCTGGAAACACCATATATTTT. This codes for CASSSGQSSGNTIYF.

The rearrangement uses TRBV7-6 and TRBJ2-2; D may be TRBD1 (5 bases). Trimming stripped 5 bases from V and 6 bases from J, with 10 bases between. Germline-derived CDR1 and CDR2 are SGHVS and FNYEAQ. This CDR3 contains 13 residues. The CDR3 sequence is CASSPRQSGELFF. The CDR3 region has the DNA TGTGCCAGCAGCCCGAGACAGTCCGGGGAGCTGTTTTTT.

The chain carries TRBV5-1 and TRBJ2-7, with 12 bases lining up with TRBD2. Germline loops: CDR1 SGHRS, CDR2 YFSETQ. The CDR3 spans 15 residues. The V segment lost 5 bases and the J segment 5 bases; nucleotides outside the gene matches: 8. This chain's CDR3 is CASRILAGGGNEQYF. Here the CDR3 DNA reads TGCGCCAGCAGAATACTAGCGGGAGGTGGGAACGAGCAGTACTTC.

V gene TRBV5-1 combines with J gene TRBJ2-2, with 7 bases aligning to TRBD2. The V and J ends lost 6 bases and 4 bases, in that order; junction bases with no gene match: 12. The CDR3 has 16 amino acids. CDR1 is SGHRS, CDR2 YFSETQ, per germline. The CDR3 is CASKLVGTTTTGELFF. CDR3 DNA: TGCGCCAGCAAATTAGTGGGGACTACTACCACCGGGGAGCTGTTTTTT.

The rearrangement uses TRBV6-5 and TRBJ2-7, with 8 bases fitting TRBD2. Trimming removed 0 bases from V and 3 bases from J; junction bases left unmatched: 4. The CDR3 loop spans 15 amino acids. CDR1 and CDR2 (germline): MNHEY, SVGAGI. The CDR3 DNA is TGTGCCAGCAGTTACTCGGCGACTAGCGACTACGAGCAGTACTTC. Residues: CASSYSATSDYEQYF.

The chain carries TRBV10-1 and TRBJ2-7; 7 bases line up with TRBD1. Germline V gene lookup returns CDR1 WNHNN and CDR2 SYGVQD (reference sequence). V gave up 3 bases and J gave up 1 base; unmatched junction bases: 6. The CDR3 has 15 amino acids. CDR3 nucleotide sequence: TGCGCCAGCAGTGACACAGGGGTAGTATCCTACGAGCAGTACTTC. Translation: CASSDTGVVSYEQYF.

The chain links TRBV11-3 to TRBJ2-7; D unresolved. CDR3 size: 14 residues. Germline-derived CDR1 and CDR2 are SGHNT and YENEEA. The V end lost 1 base, the J end lost 2 bases, and 9 bases lay between the germline ends. The CDR3 sequence: CASSLGAGTYEQYF. For the CDR3, the DNA is TGTGCCAGCAGCTTAGGGGCAGGAACCTACGAGCAGTACTTC.

The V and J genes are TRBV28 and TRBJ2-7, with D perhaps matching TRBD1 (5 bases). Trimming removed 0 bases from V and 0 bases from J, with 15 bases in between. The germline CDR1 and CDR2 sequences are MDHEN and SYDVKM. The length of the CDR3 is 17 residues. The CDR3 DNA sequence: TGTGCCAGCAGTTTATGGGCTAGTGGACAAATCTCCTACGAGCAGTACTTC. It specifies CASSLWASGQISYEQYF.

The chain uses TRBV9 and TRBJ2-7; 13 bases agree with TRBD2. Germline V gene data show CDR1 as SGDLS and CDR2 as YYNGEE. This CDR3 has 16 amino acids. V lost 3 bases and J lost 6; bases outside the gene matches: 9. CDR3 DNA sequence: TGTGCCAGCAGCGCTAGGACTAGCGGGAGTCTTGGCGAGCAGTACTTC. Amino acids: CASSARTSGSLGEQYF.

The chain combines TRBV5-5 with TRBJ2-2, with D perhaps matching TRBD2 (6 bases). Germline CDR1 and CDR2: SGHKS and YYEKEE (reference sequence). The V gene lost 2 bases and the J gene lost 4 bases, with 6 bases spanning the gap. The CDR3 runs to 13 residues. The CDR3 region is CASSFGGTGELFF. The CDR3 nucleotides are TGTGCCAGCAGCTTCGGGGGCACCGGGGAGCTGTTTTTT.

This chain connects TRBV28 to TRBJ1-6; a possible D gene is TRBD1 (6 bases). V lost 10 bases, J lost 10 bases, and 14 bases lay in between. Germline V gene sequence: CDR1 MDHEN, CDR2 SYDVKM. The CDR3 totals 12 residues. Here the CDR3 reads CAIGGNRSPLHF. The CDR3 bases are TGTGCCATAGGGGGAAATCGGTCACCCCTCCACTTT.

This rearrangement joins TRBV5-8 to TRBJ1-2; 7 positions match TRBD1. Per the germline V gene, CDR1 is SGHTS and CDR2 is YDEGEE. V gave up 2 bases and J gave up 2 bases; unmatched junction bases: 6. CDR3 length: 15 residues. The CDR3 DNA reads TGTGCCAGCAGCTTCCTTGACAGGGTGAACTATGGCTACACCTTC. Translated: CASSFLDRVNYGYTF.

The chain is built from TRBV19 and TRBJ1-3, with 7 bases lining up with TRBD1. V trimming: 3 bases; J trimming: 7 bases; junction bases outside the gene matches: 9. CDR1 and CDR2 (germline): LNHDA, SQIVND (reference sequence). This CDR3 is 15 amino acids long. CDR3 loop: CASSIITGVGNTIYF. The DNA of the CDR3 is TGTGCCAGTAGTATTATCACAGGGGTCGGCAACACCATATATTTT.

This clone was seen a single time. The sample carries other DNA sequences with the same CDR3. The chain combines TRBV19 with TRBJ2-7, with 8 bases identical to TRBD2. The CDR3 runs 13 residues. The germline gives CDR1 LNHDA, CDR2 SQIVND (reference sequence). Trimming at V came to 5 bases and at J to 3 bases, leaving 3 bases not matched to a gene. DNA for the CDR3: TGTGCCAGTAGTGCTGGGACTAGCTACGAGCAGTACTTC. Encoded protein: CASSAGTSYEQYF.

V is TRBV7-9 and J is TRBJ2-7, with TRBD2 matching 13 bases. V trimming: 4 bases; J trimming: 3 bases; junction bases outside the gene matches: 12. This CDR3 spans 18 amino acids. The V gene's germline CDR1 is SEHNR and CDR2 FQNEAQ (reference sequence). In DNA, the CDR3 is TGTGCCAGCAGCTCTTGGACTAGCGGGAGCAAGCGAAACTACGAGCAGTACTTC. Residues: CASSSWTSGSKRNYEQYF.

The chain combines TRBV5-1 with TRBJ2-7; 7 nucleotides align to TRBD1. Trimming removed 4 bases from V and 0 bases from J; junction bases left unmatched: 7. CDR3 length: 15 amino acids. Germline CDR1 is SGHRS and CDR2 is YFSETQ. The CDR3 protein is CASSLTGASSYEQYF. In DNA form, the CDR3 reads TGCGCCAGCAGCCTTACAGGGGCTTCCTCCTACGAGCAGTACTTC. Full variable domain (outside the CDR3, taken from reference TRBV5-1 and TRBJ2-7): KAGVTQTPRYLIKTRGQQVTLSCSPISGHRSVSWYQQTPGQGLQFLFEYFSETQRNKGNFPGRFSGRQFSNSRSEMNVSTLELGDSALYLCASSLTGASSYEQYFGPGTRLTVT.

Of note for this clone: One junction end disagrees with the germline gene, perhaps due to a read error. The gene calls are TRBV7-9 and TRBJ2-7, with D perhaps TRBD2 (6 bases). The CDR3 covers 13 residues. Per the germline V gene, CDR1 is SEHNR and CDR2 is FQNEAQ (reference sequence). The CDR3 region has the DNA TGTTCCAGCAGCTTCAAGGAGGGATACGAGCAGTACTTC. Translation: CSSSFKEGYEQYF.

The J gene is TRBJ1-1, the V gene TRBV9, with TRBD1 matching 7 bases. The CDR3 consists of 16 residues. Germline V gives CDR1 SGDLS, CDR2 YYNGEE. J gave up 5 bases and V 0 bases, and 10 bases lay outside the gene matches. This chain's CDR3 is CASSVDWDSLGTEAFF. The CDR3 nucleotides are TGTGCCAGCAGCGTAGATTGGGACAGCCTGGGGACTGAAGCTTTCTTT.

The V and J genes are TRBV9 and TRBJ2-3, with 12 bases identical to TRBD2. Germline assignment: CDR1 SGDLS and CDR2 YYNGEE. The J segment lost 5 bases and the V segment lost 0 bases, leaving 10 bases of the junction unmatched. The CDR3 has 18 amino acids. DNA for the CDR3: TGTGCCAGCAGCGTAGAACTAGCGGGAGGAGAGTGGGGAGATACGCAGTATTTT. Its translation: CASSVELAGGEWGDTQYF. Filled out from reference TRBV9 and TRBJ2-3, the complete variable domain reads DSGVTQTPKHLITATGQRVTLRCSPRSGDLSVYWYQQSLDQGLQFLIQYYNGEERAKGNILERFSAQQFPDLHSELNLSSLELGDSALYFCASSVELAGGEWGDTQYFGPGTRLTVL.

Comment on this clone: A read error may account for a junction end that differs from germline. The chain employs TRBV7-9 and TRBJ1-2, with TRBD1 identical over 8 bases. This CDR3 region has 15 residues. Germline CDR1 is SEHNR and CDR2 is FQNEAQ (reference sequence). CDR3 bases: TGTTCCAGCAGCTCGACAGGGGATGGTCCCTATGGCTACACCTTC. It is translated as CSSSSTGDGPYGYTF.